Listed below are T cell receptor beta chains from one sample, sequenced in a study of blood T cell repertoires in COVID-19. Some clones are missing from TCRdb's copy, which holds only in-frame ones; the method was immunoSEQ multiplex PCR. The repertoire has about 120,000 clones, about four fifths of them found once; the top ten carry 4%. Source material: peripheral blood. These receptors all stem from a woman of 80 years or more with acute or convalescent COVID-19. The CDR3 runs from the conserved cysteine through the conserved F or W. The D gene is left open where the match is weak. Expanded clones are given a class, and other clones once, few, many or no size at all.

J gene,clone size,V gene,D gene,CDR3 protein,CDR3 DNA
TRBJ2-3,few,TRBV7-3,TRBD1,CASSPQGTLDTQYF,TGTGCCAGCAGCCCACAGGGGACATTGGATACGCAGTATTTT
TRBJ2-3,NA,TRBV9,TRBD2,CASSALAGYTDTQYF,TGTGCCAGCAGCGCCCTAGCGGGGTACACAGATACGCAGTATTTT
TRBJ1-5,NA,TRBV5-6,TRBD1,CASSSGTGSQPQHF,TGTGCCAGCAGCTCCGGGACAGGCTCTCAGCCCCAGCATTTT
TRBJ1-1,NA,TRBV6-5,TRBD1,CASFLTGSGTEAFF,TGTGCCAGCTTCCTGACAGGGTCGGGCACTGAAGCTTTCTTT
TRBJ1-6,few,TRBV11-3,NA,CASSAHSNSPLHF,TGTGCCAGCAGCGCGCACAGTAATTCACCCCTCCACTTT
TRBJ1-2,NA,TRBV6-2/TRBV6-3,NA,CASSRVRESYTF,TGTGCCAGCAGCAGGGTGAGGGAGAGCTACACCTTC
TRBJ2-7,NA,TRBV13,NA,CASSLMSVNEQYF,TGTGCCAGCTCACTAATGTCGGTCAACGAGCAGTACTTC
TRBJ1-1,NA,TRBV10-2,NA,CASSESNGNTEAFF,TGCGCCAGCAGTGAGTCGAACGGGAACACTGAAGCTTTCTTT
TRBJ1-6,NA,TRBV5-1,NA,CASSFIQGKDSPLHF,TGCGCCAGCAGCTTCATTCAGGGAAAAGATTCACCCCTCCACTTT
TRBJ2-7,NA,TRBV5-4,TRBD1,CATREPTGQSSYEQYF,TGTGCCACCCGAGAGCCGACAGGGCAAAGCTCCTACGAGCAGTACTTC
TRBJ1-5,NA,TRBV28,TRBD1,CASSRGRGQPQHF,TGTGCCAGCAGCAGGGGGCGAGGCCAGCCCCAGCATTTT
TRBJ1-2,once,TRBV7-9,TRBD1,CASSSGQGLTGYTF,TGTGCCAGCAGCTCGGGACAGGGTCTAACTGGCTACACCTTC
TRBJ2-7,NA,TRBV5-5,TRBD1,CASSLTGTGVYEQYF,TGTGCCAGCAGCTTAACCGGGACAGGGGTCTACGAGCAGTACTTC
TRBJ2-7,few,TRBV2,TRBD1,CASSPFGGAGGEQYF,TGTGCCAGCAGCCCTTTTGGGGGCGCAGGGGGCGAGCAGTACTTC
TRBJ1-1,NA,TRBV4-3,NA,CASSQEVTRQWAFF,TGCGCCAGCAGCCAAGAGGTCACCCGCCAGTGGGCTTTCTTT
TRBJ2-7,NA,TRBV7-3,NA,CASSLLGGPLYEQYF,TGTGCCAGCAGCTTACTGGGGGGACCCCTATACGAGCAGTACTTC